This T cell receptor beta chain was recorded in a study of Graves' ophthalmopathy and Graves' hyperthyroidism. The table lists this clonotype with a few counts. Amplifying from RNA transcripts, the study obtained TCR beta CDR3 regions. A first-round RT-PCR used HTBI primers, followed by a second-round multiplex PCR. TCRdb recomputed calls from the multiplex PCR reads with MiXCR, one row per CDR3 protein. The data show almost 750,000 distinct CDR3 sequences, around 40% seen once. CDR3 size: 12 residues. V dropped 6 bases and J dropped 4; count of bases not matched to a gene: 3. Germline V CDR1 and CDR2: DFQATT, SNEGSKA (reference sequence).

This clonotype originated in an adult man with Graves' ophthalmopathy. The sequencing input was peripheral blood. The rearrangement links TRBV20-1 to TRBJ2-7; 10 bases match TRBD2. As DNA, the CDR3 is TGCAGTGCGAAGCGGGAGGGGTACGAGCAGTACTTC. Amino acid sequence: CSAKREGYEQYF.